This TCR beta chain was sequenced in a study of cytomegalovirus exposure and HLA in healthy donors. Overall study findings and caveats: Presence/absence analyses treated sequencing depth as roughly uniform across donors. Association of a missense DCLRE1C variant with TCR beta V- and J-gene trimming was reported in a later analysis. A few chains tied to CMV proved CMV antigen-specific in vitro.

Vbeta (60) and Jbeta (13) primers were used in the PCR. The protocol was immunoSEQ multiplex PCR, while the TCRdb copy is restricted to in-frame clones and leaves out a portion. The top ten clones hold around 7.8% of a sample with 95,000 to 110,000 clones, around 78% of them seen once. The CDR3 sequence is 13 residues long. Germline CDR1 SGHDT, CDR2 YYEEEE. V lost 1 base, J lost 3 bases, and 8 bases lay in between. As concerns this clone: The antigen remains undetermined.

This TCR came from a man aged 25 to 45 in good health and CMV-seronegative. The sequenced sample was PBMCs. The rearrangement joins TRBV5-6 to TRBJ2-7, with a possible D match to TRBD2 (6 bases). The CDR3 loop is CASSLWEDYEQYF. The CDR3 DNA is TGTGCCAGCAGCTTGTGGGAGGACTACGAGCAGTACTTC.